This TCR beta chain was profiled in a study of T cell repertoires in ileal Crohn's disease. Findings and caveats of the study: Clonal expansions were more frequent in active smokers than non-smokers at surgery.

For this clone: No antigen is known for it.

TCRdb's copy holds only in-frame clones and misses some; the assay was immunoSEQ multiplex PCR. Seen here are more than 60,000 clones, roughly 89% observed once, and the top ten hold about 2.1%. Time point given: neoterminal ileum biopsy at postoperative endoscopy, about 6 months after surgery. Germline values: CDR1 MDHEN, CDR2 SYDVKM. After removal of 5 bases from V and 2 bases from J, the junction contained 8 bases not matched to a gene. CDR3 length: 15 residues. The receptor's source is an adult with Crohn's disease. The genes are TRBV28 and TRBJ2-5, with 7 bases that match TRBD2. The sequenced sample consisted of ileal tissue. The CDR3 is CASSPTSRTQETQYF. CDR3 DNA sequence: TGTGCCAGCAGTCCGACTAGCCGTACTCAAGAGACCCAGTACTTC.